Listed here are 11 T cell receptor beta chains from one sample, sequenced in a study of identifying expanded T cells in peripheral blood. TCRdb keeps only in-frame clones here, not all; method: immunoSEQ multiplex PCR. The sample has tens of thousands of clones, about 91% seen once. Material for sequencing was blood. Source of these receptors: a person aged 18-70 years in good health.

This chain connects TRBV7-6 to TRBJ1-2; D remains unclear. This CDR3 spans 15 amino acids. From germline, CDR1 is SGHVS and CDR2 FNYEAQ. Trimming removed 3 bases from V and 0 bases from J, with 11 bases in between. CDR3 residues: CASSLSANTNYGYTF. In DNA, the CDR3 is TGTGCCAGCAGCTTGTCCGCTAATACTAACTATGGCTACACCTTC. The full variable domain, rest sourced from reference TRBV7-6 and TRBJ1-2, is GAGVSQSPRYKVTKRGQDVALRCDPISGHVSLYWYRQALGQGPEFLTYFNYEAQQDKSGLPNDRFSAERPEGSISTLTIQRTEQRDSAMYRCASSLSANTNYGYTFGSGTRLTVV.

This clone was seen just once. V is TRBV28 and J is TRBJ1-1; D gene uncertain. The CDR3 runs to 14 residues. The V gene's germline CDR1 is MDHEN and CDR2 SYDVKM. V was cut by 5 bases and J by 1 base, with 11 bases left in between. The CDR3: CASSPWSGNTEAFF. CDR3 nucleotide sequence: TGTGCCAGCAGTCCGTGGTCGGGGAACACTGAAGCTTTCTTT. Full variable domain (missing parts from reference TRBV28 and TRBJ1-1): DVKVTQSSRYLVKRTGEKVFLECVQDMDHENMFWYRQDPGLGLRLIYFSYDVKMKEKGDIPEGYSVSREKKERFSLILESASTNQTSMYLCASSPWSGNTEAFFGQGTRLTVV.

This rearrangement joins TRBV5-1 to TRBJ2-3, with D perhaps TRBD1 (5 bases). Germline V gives CDR1 SGHRS, CDR2 YFSETQ. The ends were cut back, 2 bases at V and 9 bases at J, with 16 bases in the middle. CDR3 length equals 14 residues. The CDR3 reads CASSLTSVGPTQYF. The CDR3 DNA reads TGCGCCAGCAGCTTAACTTCGGTGGGGCCGACGCAGTATTTT. Full variable domain (missing parts from reference TRBV5-1 and TRBJ2-3): KAGVTQTPRYLIKTRGQQVTLSCSPISGHRSVSWYQQTPGQGLQFLFEYFSETQRNKGNFPGRFSGRQFSNSRSEMNVSTLELGDSALYLCASSLTSVGPTQYFGPGTRLTVL.

The chain carries TRBV27 and TRBJ2-7, with 10 bases lining up with TRBD2. This CDR3 has 18 amino acids. Trimming removed 2 bases from V and 1 base from J; junction bases left unmatched: 11. Germline loops: CDR1 MNHEY, CDR2 SMNVEV (reference sequence). This chain's CDR3 is CASSLVSQILAGSYEQYF. DNA of the CDR3: TGTGCCAGCAGTTTAGTCTCCCAAATACTAGCGGGATCCTACGAGCAGTACTTC.

The chain combines TRBV5-1 with TRBJ2-1; TRBD2 matches 7 bases. This CDR3 is 14 amino acids long. Losses at the gene ends were 4 bases for V and 8 bases for J; bases not matched to a gene: 9. From germline, CDR1 is SGHRS and CDR2 YFSETQ. The CDR3 protein is CASSRERGGDEQFF. For the CDR3, the DNA is TGCGCCAGCAGCCGGGAGCGGGGTGGGGATGAGCAGTTCTTC.

The chain joins TRBV18 to TRBJ1-1; no clear D. CDR1 is KGHSH, CDR2 LQKENI, per germline. Trimming removed 3 bases from V and 5 bases from J, with 19 bases in between. CDR3 length: 16 residues. Here the CDR3 DNA reads TGTGCCAGCTCACCCGGGCTCCTCGACATCGGAACTGAAGCTTTCTTT. It translates to CASSPGLLDIGTEAFF.

The V gene is TRBV12-2, the J gene TRBJ2-3; the DNA was not used to check the table's D call, TRBD2. TRBV12-2 represents a pseudogene. The CDR3 consists of 17 residues. The CDR3 region is CASRLGSGGRATDTQYF. The CDR3 nucleotides read TGTGCAAGTCGCTTAGGGTCTGGCGGGAGGGCCACAGATACGCAGTATTTT.

This chain links TRBV25-1 with TRBJ2-1, with D possibly TRBD1 on 5 matching bases. Trimming removed 2 bases from V and 4 bases from J, with 12 bases in between. CDR1 is MGHDK, CDR2 SYGVNS, per germline. The CDR3 is 15 amino acids. CDR3 DNA sequence: TGTGCCAGCAGTGAAGAGGAAGACAGTTACAATGAGCAGTTCTTC. Translating gives CASSEEEDSYNEQFF.

The chain links TRBV5-6 to TRBJ2-7; no reliable D call. Trimming left V 4 bases short and J 3 bases short, with 8 bases between. The CDR3 is 12 amino acids. Germline CDR1 and CDR2: SGHDT and YYEEEE. The CDR3 coding sequence is TGTGCCAGCAGCCTGGGTATCTACGAGCAGTACTTC. Protein: CASSLGIYEQYF.

This sequence joins TRBV29-1 and TRBJ2-5; no clear D. V was shortened by 0 bases and J by 5 bases, with 16 bases between the two germline ends. Per the germline V gene, CDR1 is SQVTM and CDR2 is ANQGSEA. The CDR3 length is 15 residues. In DNA form, the CDR3 reads TGCAGCGTTGAAGATTCGGCCCGGCGTCCGGAGACCCAGTACTTC. Protein: CSVEDSARRPETQYF.

This chain joins TRBV28 and TRBJ1-6, with D perhaps TRBD1 (6 bases). V lost 5 bases and J lost 11, with 16 bases in between. This CDR3 contains 14 residues. The germline gives CDR1 MDHEN, CDR2 SYDVKM. CDR3 in amino acids: CASSPRTALAPLHF. DNA for the CDR3: TGTGCCAGCAGTCCCCGGACAGCCTTAGCACCCCTCCACTTT.